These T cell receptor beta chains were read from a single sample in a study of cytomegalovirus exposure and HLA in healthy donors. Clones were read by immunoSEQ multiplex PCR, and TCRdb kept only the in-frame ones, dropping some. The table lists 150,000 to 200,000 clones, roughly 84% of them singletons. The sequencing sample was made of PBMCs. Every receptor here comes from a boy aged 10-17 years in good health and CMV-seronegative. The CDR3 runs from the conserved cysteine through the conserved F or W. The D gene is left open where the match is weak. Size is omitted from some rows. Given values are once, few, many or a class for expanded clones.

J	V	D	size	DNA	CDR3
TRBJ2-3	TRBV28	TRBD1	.	TGTGCCAGCAGGACAGGGGGCAACACAGATACGCAGTATTTT	CASRTGGNTDTQYF
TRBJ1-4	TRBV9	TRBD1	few	TGTGCCAGCAGCGCCTCGGACAGGGCTGTCGAAAAACTGTTTTTT	CASSASDRAVEKLFF
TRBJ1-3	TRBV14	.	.	TGTGCCAGCAGCCACCTCAGCTCTGGAAACACCATATATTTT	CASSHLSSGNTIYF
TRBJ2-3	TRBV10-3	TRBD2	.	TGTGCCATCAGTGTAGACCTAGCGGGGGGAGTAACTAGCACAGATACGCAGTATTTT	CAISVDLAGGVTSTDTQYF
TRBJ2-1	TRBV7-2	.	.	TGTGCCAGCAGCCTTTCGGGGGGCCGGGGGCAGTTCTTC	CASSLSGGRGQFF
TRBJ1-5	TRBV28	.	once	TGTGCCAGCAGTTTAACAGATAGCAATCAGCCCCAGCATTTT	CASSLTDSNQPQHF
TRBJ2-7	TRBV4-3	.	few	TGCGCCAGCAGCCGGTTTGGACATACTCTCGACGAGCAGTACTTC	CASSRFGHTLDEQYF
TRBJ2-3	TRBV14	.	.	TGTGCCAGCAGCCCAGTCATCACAGATACGCAGTATTTT	CASSPVITDTQYF
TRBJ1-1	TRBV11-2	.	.	TGTGCCAGCAGCGTCCTGGGGGGGCGGACTGAAGCTTTCTTT	CASSVLGGRTEAFF
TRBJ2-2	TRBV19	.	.	TGTGCCAGTAGTCTCAATTCGGGACTCCGGTACACCGGGGAGCTGTTTTTT	CASSLNSGLRYTGELFF
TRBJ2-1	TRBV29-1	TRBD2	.	TGCAGCGTTGGGAGCGGGGGCTCTAGCTCCTACAATGAGCAGTTCTTC	CSVGSGGSSSYNEQFF
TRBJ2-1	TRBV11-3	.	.	TGTGCCAGCACCCCGTCAGGGGTTGCAGGTGAGCAGTTCTTC	CASTPSGVAGEQFF
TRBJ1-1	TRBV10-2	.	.	TGCGCCAGCAGTGAGCCACAGGGCTTGAACACTGAAGCTTTCTTT	CASSEPQGLNTEAFF
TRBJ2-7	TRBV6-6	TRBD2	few	TGTGCCAGCACCCAGGGGCGGGGGGACTACTACGAGCAGTACTTC	CASTQGRGDYYEQYF
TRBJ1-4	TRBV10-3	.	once	TGTGCCATCGGCACCGGGACAACTAAACTGTTTTTT	CAIGTGTTKLFF
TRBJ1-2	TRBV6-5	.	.	TGTGCCAGCAGTTCAGACTTTAGGTCTGACTATGGCTACACCTTC	CASSSDFRSDYGYTF
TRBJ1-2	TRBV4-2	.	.	TGTGCCAGCAGCCCCGACACAGGGCGTATACAGGGCTACACCTTC	CASSPDTGRIQGYTF
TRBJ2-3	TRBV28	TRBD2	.	TGTGCCAGCAGCCCGCTGGGACTAGCGGGAGTTGGCACAGATACGCAGTATTTT	CASSPLGLAGVGTDTQYF
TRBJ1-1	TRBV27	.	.	TGTGCCAGCAGTTATGGGCAGGGGCGGTTGGACACTGAAGCTTTCTTT	CASSYGQGRLDTEAFF
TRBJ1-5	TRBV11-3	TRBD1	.	TGTGCCAGCAGGGGGGGACAGCCCAATCAGCCCCAGCATTTT	CASRGGQPNQPQHF
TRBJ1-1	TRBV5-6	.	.	TGTGCCAGCAGCTTGGCATTGAACACTGAAGCTTTCTTT	CASSLALNTEAFF
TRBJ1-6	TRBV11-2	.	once	TGTGCCAGCAGTACGTGGAGACAGAAAAATTCACCCCTCCACTTT	CASSTWRQKNSPLHF
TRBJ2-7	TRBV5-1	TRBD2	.	TGCGCCAGCAGCTGGGGGGGGAACACCTACGAGCAGTACTTC	CASSWGGNTYEQYF
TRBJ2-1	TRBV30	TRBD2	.	TGTGCCTGGAGAACGGGAGGGGCTAATGAGCAGTTCTTC	CAWRTGGANEQFF
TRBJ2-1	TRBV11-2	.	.	TGTGCCAGCAGGCCTTCGGCCCCTGAGGTCGATGAGCAGTTCTTC	CASRPSAPEVDEQFF
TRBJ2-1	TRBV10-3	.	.	TGTGCCATCAGTGAGTCGAGCGGCAACAATGAGCAGTTCTTC	CAISESSGNNEQFF
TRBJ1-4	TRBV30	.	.	TGTGCCTGGGGCGGGGGTGAAAAACTGTTTTTT	CAWGGGEKLFF
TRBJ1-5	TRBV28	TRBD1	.	TGTGCCAGCAGTTACCGGGACAGGGGTAATCAGCCCCAGCATTTT	CASSYRDRGNQPQHF
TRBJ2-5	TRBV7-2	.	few	TGTGCCAGCAGCGCGACTTGGACCCAGTACTTC	CASSATWTQYF
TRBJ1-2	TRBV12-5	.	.	TGTGCTAGTGGTTTGGGACCTGGAGTAGGTGGCTACACCTTC	CASGLGPGVGGYTF
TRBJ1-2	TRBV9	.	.	TGTGCCAGCAGCACGACAGCTCTACCCTATGGCTACACCTTC	CASSTTALPYGYTF
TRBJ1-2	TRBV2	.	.	TGTGCCAGCAGTGAAGCAGTCCCGCCGGGGTATGGCTACACCTTC	CASSEAVPPGYGYTF
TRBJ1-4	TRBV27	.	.	TGTGCCAGCAGCCCGGGACATACGACGGGAAAACTGTTTTTT	CASSPGHTTGKLFF
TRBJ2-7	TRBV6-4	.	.	TGTGCCAGCAGTGACTCGGGCATTTTGGCCTACGAGCAGTACTTC	CASSDSGILAYEQYF
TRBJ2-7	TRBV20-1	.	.	TGCAGTGCTGCCCTTGGCAACGAGCAGTACTTC	CSAALGNEQYF
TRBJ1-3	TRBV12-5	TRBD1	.	TGTGCTAGTGGTTTGGCTCCGACAGGGAGACCTGGAAACACCATATATTTT	CASGLAPTGRPGNTIYF
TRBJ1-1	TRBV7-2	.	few	TGTGCCAGCAGCTTAGTAACAGGTTCCAACACTGAAGCTTTCTTT	CASSLVTGSNTEAFF
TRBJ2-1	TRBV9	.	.	TGTGCCAGCAGCGGAACGCGGGGACCATACAATGAGCAGTTCTTC	CASSGTRGPYNEQFF
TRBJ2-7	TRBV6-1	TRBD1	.	TGTGCCAGCAGTGACCTGATGGGACAGGTCCACGAGCAGTACTTC	CASSDLMGQVHEQYF
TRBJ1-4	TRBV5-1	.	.	TGCGCCAGCAGAGCCGACGGGACTCATGAAAAACTGTTTTTT	CASRADGTHEKLFF
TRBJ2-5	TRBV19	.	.	TGTGCCAGTAGTAAGGCAGGGCGAGAGACCCAGTACTTC	CASSKAGRETQYF
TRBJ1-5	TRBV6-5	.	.	TGTGCCAGCAGTTATGGATCAGGACAGCCCCAGCATTTT	CASSYGSGQPQHF
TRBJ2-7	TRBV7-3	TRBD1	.	TGTGCCAGCAGCTTAACGAGGGGGCGTGAGCAGTACTTC	CASSLTRGREQYF